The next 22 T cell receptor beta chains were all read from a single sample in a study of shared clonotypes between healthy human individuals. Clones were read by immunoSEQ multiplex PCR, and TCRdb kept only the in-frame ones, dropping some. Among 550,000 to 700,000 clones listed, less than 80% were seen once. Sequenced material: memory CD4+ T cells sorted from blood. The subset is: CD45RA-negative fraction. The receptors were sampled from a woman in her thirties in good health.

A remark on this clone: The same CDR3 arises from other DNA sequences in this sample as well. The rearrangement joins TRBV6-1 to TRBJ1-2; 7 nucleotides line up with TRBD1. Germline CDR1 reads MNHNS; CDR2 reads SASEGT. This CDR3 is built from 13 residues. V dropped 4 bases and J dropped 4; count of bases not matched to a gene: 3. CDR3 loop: CASSAQGGYGYTF. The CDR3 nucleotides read TGTGCCAGCAGTGCGCAGGGGGGCTATGGCTACACCTTC.

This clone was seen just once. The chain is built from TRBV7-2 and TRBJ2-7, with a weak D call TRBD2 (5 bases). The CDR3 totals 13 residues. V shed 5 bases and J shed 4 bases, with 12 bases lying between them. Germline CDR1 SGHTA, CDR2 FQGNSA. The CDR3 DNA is TGTGCCAGCAGCCGGACTGACGGGTACGAGCAGTACTTC. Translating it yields CASSRTDGYEQYF.

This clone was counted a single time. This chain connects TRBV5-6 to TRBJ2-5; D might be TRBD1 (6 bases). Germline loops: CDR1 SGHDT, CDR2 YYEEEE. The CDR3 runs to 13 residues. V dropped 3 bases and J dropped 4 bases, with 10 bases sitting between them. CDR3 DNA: TGTGCCAGCAGCTCCTGGGACACAGAGACCCAGTACTTC. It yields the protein CASSSWDTETQYF.

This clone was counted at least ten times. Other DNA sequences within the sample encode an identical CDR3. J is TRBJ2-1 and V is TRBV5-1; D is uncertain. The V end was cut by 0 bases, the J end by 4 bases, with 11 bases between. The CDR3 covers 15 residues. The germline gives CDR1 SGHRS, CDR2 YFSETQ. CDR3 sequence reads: CASSLASTAYNEQFF. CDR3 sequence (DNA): TGCGCCAGCAGCTTGGCCAGCACGGCGTACAATGAGCAGTTCTTC.

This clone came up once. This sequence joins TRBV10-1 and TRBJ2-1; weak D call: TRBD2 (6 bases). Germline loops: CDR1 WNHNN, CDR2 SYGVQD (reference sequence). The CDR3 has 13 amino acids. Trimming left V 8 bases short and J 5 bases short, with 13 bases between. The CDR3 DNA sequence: TGCGCCAGCTCCGAGCGGGCTCACAATGAGCAGTTCTTC. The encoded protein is CASSERAHNEQFF.

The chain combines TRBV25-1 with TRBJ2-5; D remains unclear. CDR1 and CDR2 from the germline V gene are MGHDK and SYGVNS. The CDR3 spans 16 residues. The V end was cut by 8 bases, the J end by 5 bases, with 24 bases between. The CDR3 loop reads CASRPKETGPGETQYF. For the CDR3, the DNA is TGTGCCAGCCGGCCAAAAGAAACTGGGCCCGGGGAGACCCAGTACTTC.

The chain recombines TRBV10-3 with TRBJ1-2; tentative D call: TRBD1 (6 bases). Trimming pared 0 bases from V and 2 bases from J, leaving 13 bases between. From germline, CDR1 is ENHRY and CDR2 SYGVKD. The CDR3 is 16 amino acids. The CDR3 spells CAISESTRGGNYGYTF. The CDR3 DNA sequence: TGTGCCATCAGTGAGTCGACTCGGGGGGGCAACTATGGCTACACCTTC.

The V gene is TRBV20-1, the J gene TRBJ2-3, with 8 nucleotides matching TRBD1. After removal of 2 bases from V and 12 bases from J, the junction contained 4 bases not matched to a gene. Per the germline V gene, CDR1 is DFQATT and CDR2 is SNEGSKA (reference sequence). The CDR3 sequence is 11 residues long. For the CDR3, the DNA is TGCAGTGCTAGACAGGGGGCACCCCAGTATTTT. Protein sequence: CSARQGAPQYF.

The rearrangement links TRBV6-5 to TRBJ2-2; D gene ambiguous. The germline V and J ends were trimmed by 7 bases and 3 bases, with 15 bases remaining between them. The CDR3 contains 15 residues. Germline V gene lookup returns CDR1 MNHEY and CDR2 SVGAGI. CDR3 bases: TGTGCCAGCAAACTATGGGGATCGGACACCGGGGAGCTGTTTTTT. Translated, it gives CASKLWGSDTGELFF.

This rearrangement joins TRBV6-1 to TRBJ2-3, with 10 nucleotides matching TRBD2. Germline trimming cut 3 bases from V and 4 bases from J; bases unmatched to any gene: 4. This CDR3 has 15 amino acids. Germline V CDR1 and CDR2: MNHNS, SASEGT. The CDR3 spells CASSDSSGSPDTQYF. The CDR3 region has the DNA TGTGCCAGCAGTGATTCTAGCGGGAGCCCAGATACGCAGTATTTT.

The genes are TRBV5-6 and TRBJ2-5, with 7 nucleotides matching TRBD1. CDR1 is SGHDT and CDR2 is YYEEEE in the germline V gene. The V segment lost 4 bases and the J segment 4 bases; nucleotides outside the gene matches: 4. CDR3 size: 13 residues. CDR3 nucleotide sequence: TGTGCCAGCAGCCTGACAGGGTCAGAGACCCAGTACTTC. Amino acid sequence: CASSLTGSETQYF.

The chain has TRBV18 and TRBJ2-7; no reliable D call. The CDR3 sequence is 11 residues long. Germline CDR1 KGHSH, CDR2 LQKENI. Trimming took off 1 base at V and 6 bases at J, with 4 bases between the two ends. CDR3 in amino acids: CASSPHPEQYF. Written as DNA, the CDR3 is TGTGCCAGCTCACCACATCCCGAGCAGTACTTC.

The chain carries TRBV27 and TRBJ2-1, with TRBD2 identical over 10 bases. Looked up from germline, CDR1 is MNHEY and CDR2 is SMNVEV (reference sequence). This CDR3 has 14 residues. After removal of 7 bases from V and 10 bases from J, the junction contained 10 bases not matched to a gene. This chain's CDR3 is CASTRLAGAGEQFF. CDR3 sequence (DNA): TGTGCCAGCACTCGGCTAGCGGGAGCAGGGGAGCAGTTCTTC.

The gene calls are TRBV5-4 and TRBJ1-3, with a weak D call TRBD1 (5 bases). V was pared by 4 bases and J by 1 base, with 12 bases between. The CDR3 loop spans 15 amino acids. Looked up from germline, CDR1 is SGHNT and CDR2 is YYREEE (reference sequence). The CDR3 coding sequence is TGTGCCAGCAGCGTGGCAGGGCCATCTGGAAACACCATATATTTT. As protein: CASSVAGPSGNTIYF.

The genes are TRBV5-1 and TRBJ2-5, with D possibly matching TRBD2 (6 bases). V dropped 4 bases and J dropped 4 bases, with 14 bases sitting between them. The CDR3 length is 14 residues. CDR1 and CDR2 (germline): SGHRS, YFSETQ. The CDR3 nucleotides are TGCGCCAGCAGCCACGGTCTGGGAGGAGAGACCCAGTACTTC. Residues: CASSHGLGGETQYF.

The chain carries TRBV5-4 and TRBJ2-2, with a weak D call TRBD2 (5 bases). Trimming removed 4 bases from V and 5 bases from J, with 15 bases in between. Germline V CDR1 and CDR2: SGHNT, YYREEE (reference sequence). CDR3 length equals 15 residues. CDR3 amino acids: CASSIRTDGTGELFF. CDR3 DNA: TGTGCCAGCAGCATTCGGACTGACGGGACCGGGGAGCTGTTTTTT.

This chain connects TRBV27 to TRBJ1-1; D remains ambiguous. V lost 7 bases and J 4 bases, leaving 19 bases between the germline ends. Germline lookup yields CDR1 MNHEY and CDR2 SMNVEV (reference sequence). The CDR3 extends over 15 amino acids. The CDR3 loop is CASNPRTALSTEAFF. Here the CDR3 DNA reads TGTGCCAGCAATCCGCGGACTGCTCTCTCCACTGAAGCTTTCTTT.

For the CDR3, the DNA is TGTGCCAGCAGCTTGCGGCAGGGGCTTAGCTATGGCTACACCTTC. Translating it yields CASSLRQGLSYGYTF. The chain recombines TRBV5-4 with TRBJ1-2, with D maybe TRBD1 (6 bases). The CDR3 runs 15 residues. Deletions cut 1 base from V and 4 bases from J, with 14 bases between. From germline, CDR1 is SGHNT and CDR2 YYREEE (reference sequence).

The CDR3 loop is CASSFGTGWLYEQYF. The CDR3, as DNA: TGTGCCAGCAGCTTCGGGACAGGGTGGTTGTACGAGCAGTACTTC. The V call is TRBV5-4, the J call TRBJ2-7; TRBD1 matches at 9 bases. This CDR3 has 15 residues. Germline V gene sequence: CDR1 SGHNT, CDR2 YYREEE (reference sequence). After removal of 2 bases from V and 4 bases from J, the junction contained 7 bases not matched to a gene.

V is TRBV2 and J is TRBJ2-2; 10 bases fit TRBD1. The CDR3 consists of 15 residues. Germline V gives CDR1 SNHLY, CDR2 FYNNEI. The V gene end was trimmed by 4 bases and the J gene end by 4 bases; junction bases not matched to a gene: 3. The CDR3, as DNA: TGTGCCAGCAGTGGGGACAGGGGTGCCACCGGGGAGCTGTTTTTT. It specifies CASSGDRGATGELFF.

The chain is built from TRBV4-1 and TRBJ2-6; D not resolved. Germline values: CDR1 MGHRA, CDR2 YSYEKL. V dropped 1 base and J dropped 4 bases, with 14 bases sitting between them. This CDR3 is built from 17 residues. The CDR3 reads CASSQAPVASGANVLTF. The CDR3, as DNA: TGCGCCAGCAGCCAAGCCCCGGTGGCCTCAGGGGCCAACGTCCTGACTTTC.

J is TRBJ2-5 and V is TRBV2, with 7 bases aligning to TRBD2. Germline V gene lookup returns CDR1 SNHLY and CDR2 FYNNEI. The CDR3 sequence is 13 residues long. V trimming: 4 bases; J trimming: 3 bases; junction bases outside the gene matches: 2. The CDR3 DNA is TGTGCCAGCAGTGGCACTAGCGAAGAGACCCAGTACTTC. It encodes CASSGTSEETQYF.